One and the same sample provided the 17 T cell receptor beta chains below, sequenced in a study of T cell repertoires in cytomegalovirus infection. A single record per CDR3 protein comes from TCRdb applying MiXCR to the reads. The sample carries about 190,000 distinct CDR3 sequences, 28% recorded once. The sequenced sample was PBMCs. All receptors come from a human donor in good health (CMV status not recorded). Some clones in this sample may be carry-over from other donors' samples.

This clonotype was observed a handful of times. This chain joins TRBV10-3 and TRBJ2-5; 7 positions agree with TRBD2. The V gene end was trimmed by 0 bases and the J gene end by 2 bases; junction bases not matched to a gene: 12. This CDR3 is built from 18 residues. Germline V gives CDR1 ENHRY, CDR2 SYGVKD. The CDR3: CAISESGFVRGDQETQYF. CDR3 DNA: TGTGCCATCAGTGAGTCAGGATTCGTACGGGGGGATCAAGAGACCCAGTACTTC.

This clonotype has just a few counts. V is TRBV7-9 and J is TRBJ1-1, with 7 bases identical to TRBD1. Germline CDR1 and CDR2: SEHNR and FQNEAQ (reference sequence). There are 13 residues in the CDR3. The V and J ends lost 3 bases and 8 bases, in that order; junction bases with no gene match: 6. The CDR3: CASSFEDRREAFF. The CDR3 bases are TGTGCCAGCAGCTTCGAGGACAGGCGAGAAGCTTTCTTT.

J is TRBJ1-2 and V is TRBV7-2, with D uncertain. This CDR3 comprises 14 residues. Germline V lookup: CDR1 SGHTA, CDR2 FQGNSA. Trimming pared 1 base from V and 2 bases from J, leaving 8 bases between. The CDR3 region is CASSLGHRNYGYTF. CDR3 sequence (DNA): TGTGCCAGCAGCTTAGGACATCGAAACTATGGCTACACCTTC.

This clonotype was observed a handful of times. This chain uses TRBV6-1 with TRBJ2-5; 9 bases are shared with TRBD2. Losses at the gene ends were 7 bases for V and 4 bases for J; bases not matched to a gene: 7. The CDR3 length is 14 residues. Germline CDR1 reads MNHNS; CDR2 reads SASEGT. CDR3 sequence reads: CASIPRGGAETQYF. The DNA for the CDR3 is TGTGCCAGCATCCCGCGGGGGGGGGCAGAGACCCAGTACTTC.

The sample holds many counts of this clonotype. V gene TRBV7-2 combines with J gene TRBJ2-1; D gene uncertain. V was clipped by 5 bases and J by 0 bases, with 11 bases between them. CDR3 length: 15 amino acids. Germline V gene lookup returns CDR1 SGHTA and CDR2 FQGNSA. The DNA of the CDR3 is TGTGCCAGCAGCCCGGCCGGAAACTCCTACAATGAGCAGTTCTTC. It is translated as CASSPAGNSYNEQFF.

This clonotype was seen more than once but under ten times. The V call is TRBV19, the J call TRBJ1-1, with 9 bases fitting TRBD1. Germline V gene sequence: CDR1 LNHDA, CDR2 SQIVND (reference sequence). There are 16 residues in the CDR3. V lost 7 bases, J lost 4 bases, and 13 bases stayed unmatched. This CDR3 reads CASNRFATGGGTEAFF. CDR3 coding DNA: TGTGCCAGTAACCGCTTCGCGACAGGGGGGGGCACTGAAGCTTTCTTT. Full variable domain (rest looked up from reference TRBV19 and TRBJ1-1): DGGITQSPKYLFRKEGQNVTLSCEQNLNHDAMYWYRQDPGQGLRLIYYSQIVNDFQKGDIAEGYSVSREKKESFPLTVTSAQKNPTAFYLCASNRFATGGGTEAFFGQGTRLTVV.

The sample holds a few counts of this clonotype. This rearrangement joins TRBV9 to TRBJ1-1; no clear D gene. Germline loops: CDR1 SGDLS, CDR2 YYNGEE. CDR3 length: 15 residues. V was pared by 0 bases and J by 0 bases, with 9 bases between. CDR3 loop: CASSVEHQLNTEAFF. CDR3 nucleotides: TGTGCCAGCAGCGTAGAGCATCAGTTGAACACTGAAGCTTTCTTT.

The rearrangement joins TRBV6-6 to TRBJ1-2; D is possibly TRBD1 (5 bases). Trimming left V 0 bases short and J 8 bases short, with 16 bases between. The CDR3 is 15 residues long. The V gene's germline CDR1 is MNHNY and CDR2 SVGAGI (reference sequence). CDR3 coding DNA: TGTGCCAGCAGTTACTCTCCTAGAGGGGAGAGCGGCTACACCTTC. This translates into CASSYSPRGESGYTF.

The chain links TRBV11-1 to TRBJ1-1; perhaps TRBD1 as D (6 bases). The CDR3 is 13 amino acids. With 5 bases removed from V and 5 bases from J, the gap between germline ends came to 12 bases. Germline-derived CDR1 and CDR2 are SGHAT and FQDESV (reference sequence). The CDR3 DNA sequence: TGTGCCAGCAGCCACATAGGGGGGACTGAAGCTTTCTTT. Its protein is CASSHIGGTEAFF.

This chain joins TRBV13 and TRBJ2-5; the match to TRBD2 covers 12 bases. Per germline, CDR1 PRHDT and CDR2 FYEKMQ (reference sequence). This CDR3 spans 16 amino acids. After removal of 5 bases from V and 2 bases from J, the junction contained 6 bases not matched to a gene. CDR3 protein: CASSRGLAGGQETQYF. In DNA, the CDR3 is TGTGCCAGCAGCCGAGGCCTAGCGGGGGGGCAAGAGACCCAGTACTTC.

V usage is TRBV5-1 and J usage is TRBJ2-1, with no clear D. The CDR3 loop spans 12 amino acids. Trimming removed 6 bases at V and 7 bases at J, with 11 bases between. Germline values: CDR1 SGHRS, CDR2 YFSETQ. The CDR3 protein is CASTESLNEQFF. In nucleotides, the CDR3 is TGCGCCAGCACGGAATCCTTAAATGAGCAGTTCTTC. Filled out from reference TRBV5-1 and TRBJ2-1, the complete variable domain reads KAGVTQTPRYLIKTRGQQVTLSCSPISGHRSVSWYQQTPGQGLQFLFEYFSETQRNKGNFPGRFSGRQFSNSRSEMNVSTLELGDSALYLCASTESLNEQFFGPGTRLTVL.

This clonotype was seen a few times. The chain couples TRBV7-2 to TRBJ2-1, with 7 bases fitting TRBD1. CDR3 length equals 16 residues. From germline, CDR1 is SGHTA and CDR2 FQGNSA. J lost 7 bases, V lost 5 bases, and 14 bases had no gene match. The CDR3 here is CASSPQVDRPKNEQFF. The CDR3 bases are TGTGCCAGCAGCCCCCAAGTGGACAGGCCGAAGAATGAGCAGTTCTTC.

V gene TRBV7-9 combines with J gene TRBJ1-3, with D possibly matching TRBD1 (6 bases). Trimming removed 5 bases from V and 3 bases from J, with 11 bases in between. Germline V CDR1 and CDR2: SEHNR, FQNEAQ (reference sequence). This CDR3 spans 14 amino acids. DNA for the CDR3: TGTGCCAGCAGCCCGGGGACAATTGGAAACACCATATATTTT. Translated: CASSPGTIGNTIYF.

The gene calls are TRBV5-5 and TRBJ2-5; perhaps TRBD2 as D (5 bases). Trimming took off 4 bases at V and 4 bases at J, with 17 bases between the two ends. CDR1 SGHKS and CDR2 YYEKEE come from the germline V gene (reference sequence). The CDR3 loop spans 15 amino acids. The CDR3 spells CASSPEPDLGETQYF. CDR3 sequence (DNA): TGTGCCAGCAGCCCCGAACCGGACTTGGGAGAGACCCAGTACTTC. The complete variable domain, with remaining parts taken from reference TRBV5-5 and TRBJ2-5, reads DAGVTQSPTHLIKTRGQQVTLRCSPISGHKSVSWYQQVLGQGPQFIFQYYEKEERGRGNFPDRFSARQFPNYSSELNVNALLLGDSALYLCASSPEPDLGETQYFGPGTRLLVL.

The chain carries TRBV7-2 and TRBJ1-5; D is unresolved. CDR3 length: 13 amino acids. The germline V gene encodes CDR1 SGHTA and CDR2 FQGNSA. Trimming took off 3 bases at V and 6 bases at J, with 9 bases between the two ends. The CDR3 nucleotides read TGTGCCAGCAGCTTTTCCCCCAGTCAGCCCCAGCATTTT. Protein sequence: CASSFSPSQPQHF.

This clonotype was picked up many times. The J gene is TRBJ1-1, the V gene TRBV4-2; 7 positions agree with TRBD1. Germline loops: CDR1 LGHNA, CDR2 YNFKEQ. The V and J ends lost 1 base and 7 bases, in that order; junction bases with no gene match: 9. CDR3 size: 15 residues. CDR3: CASSQVTAGGGEAFF. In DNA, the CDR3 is TGTGCCAGCAGCCAAGTGACAGCAGGGGGTGGTGAAGCTTTCTTT.

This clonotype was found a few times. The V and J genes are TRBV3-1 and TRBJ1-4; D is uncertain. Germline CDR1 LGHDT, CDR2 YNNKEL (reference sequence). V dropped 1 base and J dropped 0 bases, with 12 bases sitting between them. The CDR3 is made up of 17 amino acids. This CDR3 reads CASSQGPSPATNEKLFF. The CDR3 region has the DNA TGTGCCAGCAGCCAAGGCCCAAGTCCCGCAACTAATGAAAAACTGTTTTTT.